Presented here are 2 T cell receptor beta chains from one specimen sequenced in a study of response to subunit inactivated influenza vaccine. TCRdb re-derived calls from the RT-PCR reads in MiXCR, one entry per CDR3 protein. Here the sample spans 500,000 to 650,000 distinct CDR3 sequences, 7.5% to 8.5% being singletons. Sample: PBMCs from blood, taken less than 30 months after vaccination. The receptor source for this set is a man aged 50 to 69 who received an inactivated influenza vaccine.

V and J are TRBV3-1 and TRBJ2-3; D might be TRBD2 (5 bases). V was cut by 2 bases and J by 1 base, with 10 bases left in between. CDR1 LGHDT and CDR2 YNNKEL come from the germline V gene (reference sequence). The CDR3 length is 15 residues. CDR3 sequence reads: CASSQWAEGTDTQYF. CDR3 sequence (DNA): TGTGCCAGCAGCCAATGGGCGGAGGGCACAGATACGCAGTATTTT.

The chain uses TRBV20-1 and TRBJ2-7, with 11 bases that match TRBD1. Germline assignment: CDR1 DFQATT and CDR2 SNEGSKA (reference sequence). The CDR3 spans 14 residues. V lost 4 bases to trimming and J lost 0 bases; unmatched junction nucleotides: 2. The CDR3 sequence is CSAKGQGASYEQYF. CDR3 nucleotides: TGCAGTGCTAAAGGACAGGGGGCCTCCTACGAGCAGTACTTC.